What follows are 30 T cell receptor beta chains derived from one specimen sequenced in a study of T cell responses to AZD1222 COVID-19 vaccine. Only in-frame clones appear in the TCRdb table, and some are missing; sequencing was by immunoSEQ multiplex PCR. The profile shows 150,000 to 200,000 clones, roughly 94% of them singletons. The sample was peripheral blood, taken on day 0 of AZD1222 vaccination. All receptors derive from an adult in good health.

The rearrangement uses TRBV5-1 and TRBJ1-2; 7 bases map to TRBD1. Germline assignment: CDR1 SGHRS and CDR2 YFSETQ. J lost 6 bases, V lost 3 bases, and 11 bases had no gene match. The CDR3 has 15 residues. CDR3 sequence reads: CASSSDREFIHGYTF. For the CDR3, the DNA is TGCGCCAGCAGCTCAGACAGGGAATTTATTCATGGCTACACCTTC. Looking up the rest from reference TRBV5-1 and TRBJ1-2 gives the full variable domain: KAGVTQTPRYLIKTRGQQVTLSCSPISGHRSVSWYQQTPGQGLQFLFEYFSETQRNKGNFPGRFSGRQFSNSRSEMNVSTLELGDSALYLCASSSDREFIHGYTFGSGTRLTVV.

The genes are TRBV3-1 (or the pseudogene TRBV3-2) and TRBJ2-7; 7 bases line up with TRBD1. CDR1 is LGHDT and CDR2 is YNNKEL in the germline V gene (reference sequence). Unmatched junction bases numbered 11, after V lost 4 bases and J lost 5 bases. The CDR3 is 15 residues long. The CDR3 region has the DNA TGTGCCAGCAGCCCAATGCCGGGACAGCAACACGAGCAGTACTTC. This translates into CASSPMPGQQHEQYF.

V and J are TRBV4-1 and TRBJ2-3; 9 nucleotides match TRBD2. The CDR3 length is 15 residues. Germline V gene data show CDR1 as MGHRA and CDR2 as YSYEKL. The ends lost 3 bases at V and 2 bases at J; junction bases unmatched: 3. The CDR3 protein is CASSQRLAATDTQYF. In DNA, the CDR3 is TGCGCCAGCAGCCAGCGACTAGCGGCCACAGATACGCAGTATTTT.

Here the CDR3 DNA reads TGTGCCAGCAGCCACTTGGGACAGCAAGAGACCCAGTACTTC. Its translation: CASSHLGQQETQYF. The J gene is TRBJ2-5, the V gene TRBV3-1 (or the pseudogene TRBV3-2); 7 bases match TRBD1. The CDR3 runs 14 residues. The V gene end was trimmed by 3 bases and the J gene end by 2 bases; junction bases not matched to a gene: 3. Germline loops: CDR1 LGHDT, CDR2 YNNKEL (reference sequence).

V gene TRBV19 combines with J gene TRBJ1-2; D may be TRBD1 (6 bases). The length of the CDR3 is 13 residues. CDR1 LNHDA and CDR2 SQIVND come from the germline V gene (reference sequence). V gave up 6 bases and J gave up 5 bases, with 13 bases separating them. For the CDR3, the DNA is TGTGCCAGTAGAACGGGGGGGCGTTATGGCTACACCTTC. It codes for CASRTGGRYGYTF.

This clone occurred once. The chain is built from TRBV11-2 and TRBJ1-2; D call uncertain. CDR3 length: 15 residues. V lost 7 bases and J lost 3, with 18 bases in between. Germline CDR1 SGHAT, CDR2 FQNNGV. As DNA, the CDR3 is TGTGCCAGCACCAAAAACGTCGACTCAGACTATGGCTACACCTTC. Protein: CASTKNVDSDYGYTF.

The rearrangement uses TRBV5-6 and TRBJ1-1; the D gene is possibly TRBD1 (6 bases). Germline V gives CDR1 SGHDT, CDR2 YYEEEE. The V end was cut by 1 base, the J end by 5 bases, with 12 bases between. The CDR3 has 14 residues. In DNA, the CDR3 is TGTGCCAGCAGCTTGCAGGGGCGGGATACTGAAGCTTTCTTT. As protein: CASSLQGRDTEAFF.

The chain carries TRBV11-2 and TRBJ2-2; 11 bases map to TRBD2. The CDR3 has 16 residues. The ends lost 3 bases at V and 5 bases at J; junction bases unmatched: 5. The germline CDR1 and CDR2 sequences are SGHAT and FQNNGV. The CDR3, as DNA: TGTGCCAGCAGCTTCCCCACTAGCGGGAGTACCGGGGAGCTGTTTTTT. Encoded protein: CASSFPTSGSTGELFF.

The genes are TRBV27 and TRBJ1-1; D uncertain. V was pared by 2 bases and J by 4 bases, with 17 bases between. Germline V CDR1 and CDR2: MNHEY, SMNVEV (reference sequence). The CDR3 is made up of 16 amino acids. CDR3 in amino acids: CASSLKGDLVSTEAFF. CDR3 in DNA: TGTGCCAGCAGTTTAAAAGGCGACTTAGTAAGCACTGAAGCTTTCTTT.

The chain couples TRBV3-1 (or the pseudogene TRBV3-2) to TRBJ1-4, with TRBD1 matching 11 bases. Trimming removed 5 bases from V and 6 bases from J; junction bases left unmatched: 2. CDR3 length: 14 amino acids. Germline CDR1 is LGHDT and CDR2 is YNNKEL (reference sequence). This CDR3 is CASSRGQGDEKLFF. The CDR3 bases are TGTGCCAGCAGCAGGGGACAGGGGGATGAAAAACTGTTTTTT.

J is TRBJ2-7 and V is TRBV6-5; 7 positions agree with TRBD1. The CDR3 totals 14 residues. The V and J ends lost 2 bases and 4 bases, in that order; junction bases with no gene match: 5. The germline V gene encodes CDR1 MNHEY and CDR2 SVGAGI. CDR3 amino acids: CASSYDRAEYEQYF. DNA for the CDR3: TGTGCCAGCAGTTACGACAGGGCGGAGTACGAGCAGTACTTC.

The J gene is TRBJ2-7, the V gene TRBV27, with 9 bases matching TRBD2. The germline CDR1 and CDR2 sequences are MNHEY and SMNVEV (reference sequence). The V and J ends lost 8 bases and 4 bases, in that order; junction bases with no gene match: 15. This CDR3 has 16 amino acids. DNA of the CDR3: TGTGCCAGCGGCCCGAATGTGGCGGGAGGGCCTTACGAGCAGTACTTC. This codes for CASGPNVAGGPYEQYF.

The chain is built from TRBV18 and TRBJ2-5; no reliable D call. This CDR3 is 12 amino acids long. Germline V gene lookup returns CDR1 KGHSH and CDR2 LQKENI. V was shortened by 1 base and J by 5 bases, with 5 bases between the two germline ends. The CDR3: CASSPLRETQYF. The CDR3 DNA sequence: TGTGCCAGCTCACCACTTAGGGAGACCCAGTACTTC.

This clone has only a few counts. V and J are TRBV2 and TRBJ1-5, with D unclear. Looked up from germline, CDR1 is SNHLY and CDR2 is FYNNEI. Trimming stripped 8 bases from V and 2 bases from J, with 10 bases between. The CDR3 spans 13 residues. CDR3 region: CASALEGNQPQHF. The CDR3 region has the DNA TGTGCCAGCGCGTTAGAAGGCAATCAGCCCCAGCATTTT.

The chain has TRBV11-2 and TRBJ2-7, with a possible D match to TRBD1 (6 bases). There are 16 residues in the CDR3. The germline CDR1 and CDR2 sequences are SGHAT and FQNNGV. Trimming took off 1 base at V and 3 bases at J, with 16 bases between the two ends. CDR3: CASSLGLLTGYYEQYF. DNA of the CDR3: TGTGCCAGCAGCTTAGGACTATTAACAGGGTACTACGAGCAGTACTTC.

The V gene is TRBV6-5, the J gene TRBJ2-7, with D perhaps matching TRBD1 or TRBD2 (5 bases each). The CDR3 runs to 14 residues. The V gene's germline CDR1 is MNHEY and CDR2 SVGAGI. The ends were cut back, 5 bases at V and 4 bases at J, with 15 bases in the middle. In nucleotides, the CDR3 is TGTGCCAGCAGTAACCCAGGGACGGGGTACGAGCAGTACTTC. Protein sequence: CASSNPGTGYEQYF.

In nucleotides, the CDR3 is TGTGCCAGCAGCCCACACAGGGAAGACGACTATGGCTACACCTTC. Translating it yields CASSPHREDDYGYTF. The J gene is TRBJ1-2, the V gene TRBV7-3, with D possibly being TRBD1 (6 bases). CDR1 and CDR2 (germline): SGHTA, FQGTGA. V was shortened by 5 bases and J by 3 bases, with 16 bases between the two germline ends. The CDR3 extends over 15 amino acids. Together with reference TRBV7-3 and TRBJ1-2, the CDR3 gives the full variable domain: GAGVSQTPSNKVTEKGKYVELRCDPISGHTALYWYRQSLGQGPEFLIYFQGTGAADDSGLPNDRFFAVRPEGSVSTLKIQRTERGDSAVYLCASSPHREDDYGYTFGSGTRLTVV.

The rearrangement uses TRBV4-1 and TRBJ1-4; 8 bases are shared with TRBD1. CDR1 is MGHRA and CDR2 is YSYEKL in the germline V gene. This CDR3 spans 16 amino acids. Trimming took 6 bases from V and 5 from J; bases not matched to a gene: 11. The CDR3 spells CASSLSGGDFNEKLFF. CDR3 sequence (DNA): TGCGCCAGCAGTCTCTCAGGGGGCGACTTCAATGAAAAACTGTTTTTT.

V and J are TRBV2 and TRBJ2-1, with D possibly TRBD1 on 6 matching bases. The V gene lost 6 bases and the J gene lost 5 bases, with 17 bases spanning the gap. Germline-derived CDR1 and CDR2 are SNHLY and FYNNEI. This CDR3 is 15 amino acids long. CDR3 in DNA: TGTGCCAGCAGAGGGGACATATCGACACACAATGAGCAGTTCTTC. Translating gives CASRGDISTHNEQFF.

V gene TRBV10-3 combines with J gene TRBJ2-1; 8 bases are shared with TRBD1. CDR1 and CDR2 (germline): ENHRY, SYGVKD. V lost 7 bases to trimming and J lost 6 bases; unmatched junction nucleotides: 5. The CDR3 is made up of 13 amino acids. CDR3 residues: CAITGQGGNEQFF. CDR3 DNA: TGTGCCATCACTGGACAGGGAGGCAATGAGCAGTTCTTC.

This clone was observed a single time. The genes are TRBV5-1 and TRBJ1-2, with D hard to call. The CDR3 sequence is 13 residues long. Per the germline V gene, CDR1 is SGHRS and CDR2 is YFSETQ. Deletions cut 4 bases from V and 8 bases from J, with 15 bases between. The CDR3 nucleotides read TGCGCCAGCAGCCCCTGGACCCGAGAGGGCTACACCTTC. Amino acids: CASSPWTREGYTF.

This clone came up once. The V gene is TRBV11-2, the J gene TRBJ1-6; D unclear. Trimming removed 6 bases at V and 8 bases at J, with 14 bases between. Looked up from germline, CDR1 is SGHAT and CDR2 is FQNNGV. CDR3 length equals 14 residues. This chain's CDR3 is CASRLTDGDSPLHF. CDR3 bases: TGTGCCAGCAGGCTCACGGATGGAGATTCACCCCTCCACTTT.

The CDR3 region is CASSELSPFGNQPQHF. The DNA of the CDR3 is TGTGCCAGCAGTGAATTGAGTCCTTTCGGAAATCAGCCCCAGCATTTT. This chain connects TRBV6-1 to TRBJ1-5; D is unclear. Germline loops: CDR1 MNHNS, CDR2 SASEGT. The CDR3 runs to 16 residues. V lost 2 bases, J lost 4 bases, and 15 bases lay in between.

The rearrangement uses TRBV7-8 and TRBJ1-5; a possible D gene is TRBD1 (5 bases). The CDR3 has 13 residues. Germline V gives CDR1 SGHVS, CDR2 FQNEAQ. V was shortened by 5 bases and J by 7 bases, with 12 bases between the two germline ends. CDR3 sequence (DNA): TGTGCCAGCAGCCGCAGGGTGGGACAGCCCCAGCATTTT. The encoded protein is CASSRRVGQPQHF.

J is TRBJ1-5 and V is TRBV21-1; no DNA check was done on the table's D call, TRBD1. TRBV21-1 corresponds to a pseudogene. The CDR3 runs to 18 residues. The CDR3 protein is CASSKWGLIPYSNQPQHF. The CDR3 nucleotides read TGTGCCAGCAGCAAATGGGGCCTAATCCCTTATAGCAATCAGCCCCAGCATTTT.

This clone was seen a single time. The J gene is TRBJ2-5, the V gene TRBV18, with D unresolved. The CDR3 extends over 15 amino acids. V lost 5 bases and J lost 5, with 18 bases in between. Per germline, CDR1 KGHSH and CDR2 LQKENI. In DNA form, the CDR3 reads TGTGCCAGCTCAGCCTTGGGCCCTCTCGAGGAGACCCAGTACTTC. Its translation is CASSALGPLEETQYF.

The rearrangement links TRBV6-5 to TRBJ1-2; 8 bases agree with TRBD1. With 6 bases clipped from V and 4 bases from J, the junction kept 10 bases outside the gene matches. The CDR3 runs to 15 residues. Germline loops: CDR1 MNHEY, CDR2 SVGAGI. CDR3 loop: CASSAEDRDGYGYTF. The CDR3 DNA reads as TGTGCCAGCAGCGCTGAGGACAGGGACGGCTATGGCTACACCTTC.

This clone was observed once. The chain combines TRBV5-6 with TRBJ2-2; either TRBD1 or TRBD2 may fit D (6 bases each). The CDR3 contains 14 residues. Between the trimmed V and J ends, which lost 7 bases and 8 bases, there was a span of 18 bases. Germline V lookup: CDR1 SGHDT, CDR2 YYEEEE. The CDR3 DNA sequence: TGTGCCAGCCCCCACCGGGGGCCCCCTGGGGAGCTGTTTTTT. As protein: CASPHRGPPGELFF.

This clone was recorded once. The chain is built from TRBV11-2 and TRBJ1-1; 10 nucleotides agree with TRBD1. The CDR3 runs 17 residues. Germline CDR1 is SGHAT and CDR2 is FQNNGV. V was clipped by 0 bases and J by 1 base; unmatched bases: 5. CDR3 sequence (DNA): TGTGCCAGCAGCTTAGATCGACAGGGGGCAAGGAACACTGAAGCTTTCTTT. Encoded protein: CASSLDRQGARNTEAFF.

The gene calls are TRBV10-3 and TRBJ1-1; D not certain. Trimming pared 4 bases from V and 7 bases from J, leaving 7 bases between. Per germline, CDR1 ENHRY and CDR2 SYGVKD. The CDR3 loop spans 11 amino acids. CDR3 residues: CAISVGSEAFF. The CDR3 nucleotides read TGTGCCATCAGTGTGGGCAGTGAAGCTTTCTTT.